The entry below gives a single T cell receptor (beta chain) sequence along with its context. Treatment defined: some 20 received Ad26.COV2.S at low or high dose, single or two shots; 5 received placebo; per-sample allocation not given. Day 63 after the first injection of vaccine or placebo was the sampling time. The data were obtained in a study of Ad26.COV2.S vaccination and SARS-CoV-2 variants. Sequenced by immunoSEQ multiplex PCR; TCRdb stores in-frame clones only, minus some. This table holds around 450,000 clones, approximately 89% found once. Trimming shortened V by 3 bases and J by 4 bases, and 16 bases separated the two germline ends. Germline loops: CDR1 LGHDT, CDR2 YNNKEL (reference sequence). The CDR3 spans 15 residues.

The sample was peripheral blood, taken in a trial of Ad26.COV2.S vaccine versus placebo. The J gene is TRBJ2-7, the V gene TRBV3-1 (or the pseudogene TRBV3-2); D may be TRBD1 or TRBD2 (6 bases each). The clonotype comes from a person aged 18-65 years who received the Ad26.COV2.S COVID-19 vaccine or a placebo. The CDR3 DNA is TGTGCCAGCAGCCATCAACCCGGGGGCGCGTACGAGCAGTACTTC. Translating gives CASSHQPGGAYEQYF.